The rows below give T cell receptor beta chains drawn from one sample of a study of cytomegalovirus exposure and HLA in healthy donors. The assay was immunoSEQ multiplex PCR, and TCRdb's table has in-frame clones only and misses some. Here the sample table reports almost 40,000 clones. Sequences were obtained from PBMCs. These receptors were taken from a woman aged 25 to 45 in good health and CMV-seropositive. CDR3s include the opening cysteine and the closing phenylalanine or tryptophan. Fields, in order: J gene, V gene, CDR3 protein.

>TRBJ2-3|TRBV9
CASSVDRGQGPDAQYF
>TRBJ2-3|TRBV5-1
CASSLAGQGVTDTQYF
>TRBJ1-2|TRBV5-4
CASSLVQGNYGYTF
>TRBJ2-2|TRBV6-6
CASREGHTNTGELFF
>TRBJ2-1|TRBV4-1
CASSQSAGGTYNEQFF
>TRBJ2-2|TRBV25-1
CASLGQGSLELFF
>TRBJ2-7|TRBV6-6
CASSDRTGDGREQYF
>TRBJ2-1|TRBV15
CATSSSGGAGNEQFF
>TRBJ1-2|TRBV2
CASRNRVEGYTF
>TRBJ2-3|TRBV5-8
CASSLKGTDTQYF
>TRBJ2-7|TRBV18
CASSPRDRGLDEQYF
>TRBJ1-6|TRBV18
CASSPLQGASRNSPLHF
>TRBJ1-5|TRBV12-5
CASGLRAGGLDQPQHF
>TRBJ2-5|TRBV5-6
CASSLPSGHQNF
>TRBJ2-1|TRBV6-4
CASSLLSGGQGLHEQFF
>TRBJ2-3|TRBV6-6
CASIGKAYLVDTQYF
>TRBJ2-1|TRBV7-9
CASSSTAGKVAGVPGEQFF
>-|TRBV5-1
CASSSDSISSYEQYF
>TRBJ2-7|TRBV4-1
CASSQVLAGDYEQYF
>TRBJ2-1|TRBV20-1
CSVRGGGEQFF
>TRBJ2-7|TRBV6-1
CASSERPGSRYEQYF
>TRBJ2-5|TRBV5-5
CASSSRRTSGGEAQYF
>TRBJ2-7|TRBV11-2
CASSYGGGREQYF
>TRBJ2-7|TRBV5-8
CASSPAPRGLAGYEQYF
>TRBJ2-7|TRBV29-1
CSVAGLAGGLYEQYF
>TRBJ2-7|TRBV2
CASSDRGGAEDEQYF
>TRBJ1-4|TRBV7-9
CASSSASKAGKLFF
>TRBJ2-1|TRBV6-5
CASSPSWTGRDEQFF
>TRBJ2-5|TRBV29-1
CSATSRGSETQYF
>TRBJ2-7|TRBV27
CASSSGTATYEQYF
>TRBJ2-5|TRBV4-1
CASSLERGAETQYF
>TRBJ2-1|TRBV5-4
CASSNRGGALDEQFF